This T cell receptor beta chain was identified in a study of blood T cell repertoires in COVID-19. At the level of the study: Some COVID-19 samples were acute and others convalescent; all came from the United States, Italy and Spain. The analysed material was cDNA or gDNA that came from T cells, B-cell-depleted T cells, or PBMCs.

Comment on this clone: This specimen includes other DNA sequences encoding the same CDR3.

After removal of 2 bases from V and 3 bases from J, the junction contained 2 bases not matched to a gene. CDR3 length: 14 residues. Germline CDR1 reads SGDLS; CDR2 reads YYNGEE. Original handling: Reference gene primer amplification yielded estimated nucleated cell counts. Sequencing was performed with immunoSEQ multiplex PCR; in TCRdb, only in-frame clones are kept and a portion is missing. The V and J calls and the clone size are those of that table, but D and trimming were determined from the DNA. The sample holds about 340,000 clones, roughly 89% seen once. The chain couples TRBV9 to TRBJ2-1; 7 nucleotides match TRBD2. Sequencing was carried out using peripheral blood. This receptor was obtained from a woman aged 18 to 35 who had recovered from COVID-19. DNA for the CDR3: TGTGCCAGCAGCGTCGCTAGCGGCTACAATGAGCAGTTCTTC. Protein sequence: CASSVASGYNEQFF.